Each of the 28 T cell receptor beta chains below was sequenced from the same sample in a study of cytomegalovirus exposure and HLA in healthy donors. Using immunoSEQ multiplex PCR, the repertoire was profiled, and TCRdb retains in-frame clones only, with some absent. The sample holds about 330,000 clones, roughly nine tenths seen once. The sample was PBMCs. The receptors here all came from a woman in her twenties or thirties in good health and CMV-seropositive.

This clone was observed once. The genes are TRBV29-1 and TRBJ1-1; the D gene is possibly TRBD1 (5 bases). CDR3 size: 13 residues. Germline V gene sequence: CDR1 SQVTM, CDR2 ANQGSEA. The ends were cut back, 4 bases at V and 1 base at J, with 10 bases in the middle. The CDR3 DNA follows: TGCAGCGTTGCCCGCCAGGGGAACACTGAAGCTTTCTTT. Encoded protein: CSVARQGNTEAFF.

The rearrangement links TRBV5-6 to TRBJ2-3, with TRBD1 matching over 10 bases. Germline values: CDR1 SGHDT, CDR2 YYEEEE. V lost 4 bases to trimming and J lost 4 bases; unmatched junction nucleotides: 6. The CDR3 consists of 15 residues. The CDR3 nucleotides read TGTGCCAGCAGCCAGTTAGGACAGGGGGCAGATACGCAGTATTTT. It translates to CASSQLGQGADTQYF.

The rearrangement links TRBV7-3 to TRBJ2-5; 8 bases are a match to TRBD2. V lost 4 bases, J lost 5 bases, and 9 bases stayed unmatched. CDR3 length: 15 amino acids. Per germline, CDR1 SGHTA and CDR2 FQGTGA. CDR3 sequence (DNA): TGTGCCAGCAGCTACGCAGCGGGAGTTTGGGAGACCCAGTACTTC. Amino acid sequence: CASSYAAGVWETQYF. Based on the CDR3 plus reference TRBV7-3 and TRBJ2-5, the full variable domain is GAGVSQTPSNKVTEKGKYVELRCDPISGHTALYWYRQSLGQGPEFLIYFQGTGAADDSGLPNDRFFAVRPEGSVSTLKIQRTERGDSAVYLCASSYAAGVWETQYFGPGTRLLVL.

The J gene is TRBJ2-7, the V gene TRBV13; a weak D match, TRBD1 (6 bases). Germline-derived CDR1 and CDR2 are PRHDT and FYEKMQ (reference sequence). V dropped 5 bases and J dropped 2 bases, with 16 bases sitting between them. There are 15 residues in the CDR3. The DNA of the CDR3 is TGTGCCAGCAGCATCCGAGGGGGAAGGACCTACGAGCAGTACTTC. Translated: CASSIRGGRTYEQYF.

The rearrangement links TRBV29-1 to TRBJ2-5; 10 bases are shared with TRBD2. V trimming: 2 bases; J trimming: 4 bases; junction bases outside the gene matches: 13. This CDR3 region has 17 residues. Germline lookup yields CDR1 SQVTM and CDR2 ANQGSEA. CDR3 nucleotide sequence: TGCAGCGTTGAAAGGGCTAGCGGGAGCCCCCGGGGAGAGACCCAGTACTTC. This codes for CSVERASGSPRGETQYF.

Turning to this clone: This sample also contains other DNA sequences that code for the same CDR3. The V gene is TRBV27, the J gene TRBJ2-7, with unresolved D. Trimming removed 3 bases at V and 1 base at J, with 7 bases between. CDR3 length: 13 amino acids. Germline CDR1 and CDR2: MNHEY and SMNVEV (reference sequence). CDR3 DNA sequence: TGTGCCAGCAGTTTGGGCGGTTCCTACGAGCAGTACTTC. Translated, it gives CASSLGGSYEQYF.

The chain uses TRBV5-6 and TRBJ1-5; D might be TRBD1 (5 bases). The length of the CDR3 is 13 residues. Germline-derived CDR1 and CDR2 are SGHDT and YYEEEE. V lost 5 bases, J lost 3 bases, and 9 bases lay in between. The CDR3, as DNA: TGTGCCAGCAGTACAGGAGACAATCAGCCCCAGCATTTT. It codes for CASSTGDNQPQHF. The variable domain in full, with the rest retrieved from reference TRBV5-6 and TRBJ1-5, is DAGVTQSPTHLIKTRGQQVTLRCSPKSGHDTVSWYQQALGQGPQFIFQYYEEEERQRGNFPDRFSGHQFPNYSSELNVNALLLGDSALYLCASSTGDNQPQHFGDGTRLSIL.

J is TRBJ1-2 and V is TRBV30; unclear D gene. The CDR3 covers 13 residues. The V gene's germline CDR1 is GTSNPN and CDR2 SVGIG (reference sequence). V lost 0 bases and J lost 0, with 5 bases in between. CDR3 loop: CAWSVRTNYGYTF. CDR3 sequence (DNA): TGTGCCTGGAGTGTACGTACTAACTATGGCTACACCTTC.

This CDR3 reads CASSKETGSEQYF. The CDR3 DNA is TGTGCCAGCAGCAAAGAGACAGGGTCCGAGCAGTACTTC. The chain uses TRBV7-8 and TRBJ2-7; 7 bases fit TRBD1. V dropped 5 bases and J dropped 6; count of bases not matched to a gene: 7. This CDR3 has 13 residues. The germline V gene encodes CDR1 SGHVS and CDR2 FQNEAQ.

A remark on this clone: This may stem from a read error, because a much larger clone lies one nucleotide away. The chain combines TRBV5-1 with TRBJ2-3; no clear D. The V end lost 2 bases, the J end lost 2 bases, and 3 bases lay between the germline ends. This CDR3 comprises 12 residues. Germline V gives CDR1 SGHRS, CDR2 YFSETQ. CDR3 sequence (DNA): TGCGCCAGCAGCTTCCACACAGATACGCAGTATTTT. It translates to CASSFHTDTQYF.

This chain links TRBV5-1 with TRBJ2-7; TRBD2 matches at 7 bases. The length of the CDR3 is 17 residues. Unmatched junction bases numbered 13, after V lost 4 bases and J lost 0 bases. Germline CDR1 and CDR2: SGHRS and YFSETQ. The CDR3 DNA is TGCGCCAGCAGCAGGCAGCCTAGCGGAATCCTCTCCTACGAGCAGTACTTC. Translated, it gives CASSRQPSGILSYEQYF.

This clone has only one observation. The rearrangement joins TRBV4-1 to TRBJ2-1; 10 nucleotides agree with TRBD2. Unmatched junction bases numbered 6, after V lost 1 base and J lost 6 bases. This CDR3 has 16 residues. Germline V gene sequence: CDR1 MGHRA, CDR2 YSYEKL. The CDR3, as DNA: TGCGCCAGCAGCCAAGTCCTAGCGGGGGCGCGCAATGAGCAGTTCTTC. Its protein product is CASSQVLAGARNEQFF.

The V gene is TRBV7-9, the J gene TRBJ1-5; 7 bases agree with TRBD1. The CDR3 runs 14 residues. The germline gives CDR1 SEHNR, CDR2 FQNEAQ (reference sequence). The ends lost 5 bases at V and 9 bases at J; junction bases unmatched: 10. The CDR3 DNA follows: TGTGCCAGCAGCCGATCAGCGGCAGGGGGGCCCCAGCATTTT. As protein: CASSRSAAGGPQHF.

This chain links TRBV6-1 with TRBJ2-3; D is possibly TRBD2 (6 bases). Per the germline V gene, CDR1 is MNHNS and CDR2 is SASEGT. The CDR3 is 15 residues long. V lost 1 base and J 2 bases, leaving 10 bases between the germline ends. For the CDR3, the DNA is TGTGCCAGCAGTGAAGTTGCGGGGCCCACAGATACGCAGTATTTT. This sequence encodes CASSEVAGPTDTQYF.

J is TRBJ1-2 and V is TRBV27, with D possibly TRBD1 on 6 matching bases. With 8 bases removed from V and 5 bases from J, the gap between germline ends came to 18 bases. Germline V CDR1 and CDR2: MNHEY, SMNVEV (reference sequence). The CDR3 sequence is 14 residues long. The CDR3 sequence: CASGLPGTPYGYTF. The CDR3 bases are TGTGCCAGCGGTCTACCCGGGACACCATATGGCTACACCTTC.

This chain connects TRBV7-8 to TRBJ2-7, with 11 bases identical to TRBD2. V trimming: 2 bases; J trimming: 3 bases; junction bases outside the gene matches: 12. CDR3 length: 18 amino acids. Germline V gives CDR1 SGHVS, CDR2 FQNEAQ. The CDR3 protein is CASSLSRPLLAGDYEQYF. CDR3 sequence (DNA): TGTGCCAGCAGCTTATCCAGGCCGCTACTAGCGGGGGACTACGAGCAGTACTTC.

The genes are TRBV27 and TRBJ2-7; D may match TRBD1 or TRBD2 (5 bases each). The V end lost 5 bases, the J end lost 2 bases, and 13 bases lay between the germline ends. This CDR3 spans 14 amino acids. CDR1 is MNHEY, CDR2 SMNVEV, per germline (reference sequence). This CDR3 is CASSPRDGPYEQYF. CDR3 in DNA: TGTGCCAGCAGTCCGAGGGACGGACCCTACGAGCAGTACTTC.

The chain is built from TRBV2 and TRBJ1-1, with D maybe TRBD1 (6 bases). This CDR3 has 12 amino acids. V lost 5 bases, J lost 11 bases, and 15 bases lay in between. Germline assignment: CDR1 SNHLY and CDR2 FYNNEI. CDR3 DNA: TGTGCCAGCAGTAAGACCGGGACAATCGCTTTCTTT. It is translated as CASSKTGTIAFF.

The chain uses TRBV7-9 and TRBJ2-7; TRBD2 might be the D (6 bases). The CDR3 is 14 amino acids. The V and J ends lost 3 bases and 0 bases respectively, with 9 bases between them. The germline V gene has CDR1 SEHNR and CDR2 FQNEAQ (reference sequence). The CDR3 protein is CASSLASASYEQYF. CDR3 sequence (DNA): TGTGCCAGCAGCTTGGCTAGCGCCTCCTACGAGCAGTACTTC. Variable domain in full (rest from reference TRBV7-9 and TRBJ2-7): DTGVSQNPRHKITKRGQNVTFRCDPISEHNRLYWYRQTLGQGPEFLTYFQNEAQLEKSRLLSDRFSAERPKGSFSTLEIQRTEQGDSAMYLCASSLASASYEQYFGPGTRLTVT.

This sequence joins TRBV6-6 and TRBJ2-7; D not resolved. The CDR3 sequence is 11 residues long. Germline V gene sequence: CDR1 MNHNY, CDR2 SVGAGI (reference sequence). Trimming stripped 6 bases from V and 4 bases from J, with 7 bases between. The CDR3 spells CASSLLYEQYF. CDR3 nucleotide sequence: TGTGCCAGCAGCCTTTTATACGAGCAGTACTTC.

The genes are TRBV6-5 and TRBJ2-5, with 11 bases matching TRBD2. The CDR3 sequence is 16 residues long. Germline CDR1 reads MNHEY; CDR2 reads SVGAGI. Trimming cost V 0 bases and J 5 bases; bases outside gene matches: 5. The CDR3 DNA sequence: TGTGCCAGCAGTTACTCGGCTAGCGGGGGGAAGGAGACCCAGTACTTC. Translation: CASSYSASGGKETQYF.

The J gene is TRBJ1-3, the V gene TRBV6-5; 7 bases agree with TRBD1. CDR3 length: 15 amino acids. Germline loops: CDR1 MNHEY, CDR2 SVGAGI. The ends lost 5 bases at V and 0 bases at J; junction bases unmatched: 4. The DNA for the CDR3 is TGTGCCAGCAGTCCCCGGACAGGCTCTGGAAACACCATATATTTT. It yields the protein CASSPRTGSGNTIYF.

This chain joins TRBV27 and TRBJ2-2; D may be TRBD2 (6 bases). The CDR3 totals 14 residues. Trimming took off 3 bases at V and 5 bases at J, with 10 bases between the two ends. Germline CDR1 reads MNHEY; CDR2 reads SMNVEV (reference sequence). In nucleotides, the CDR3 is TGTGCCAGCAGTTTGTTCGGGGGTACCGGGGAGCTGTTTTTT. Translating it yields CASSLFGGTGELFF.

This chain uses TRBV28 with TRBJ1-4; D not certain. In germline, CDR1 is MDHEN, CDR2 SYDVKM. Trimming took 6 bases from V and 0 from J, leaving 11 bases between them. This CDR3 region has 15 residues. CDR3 sequence: CASRRRTATNEKLFF. DNA of the CDR3: TGTGCCAGCAGACGAAGGACGGCAACTAATGAAAAACTGTTTTTT.

Remarks on this clone: The same CDR3 also results from other DNA sequences found in this sample. J is TRBJ2-1 and V is TRBV29-1, with TRBD2 matching over 11 bases. Germline lookup yields CDR1 SQVTM and CDR2 ANQGSEA. This CDR3 has 16 amino acids. The V segment lost 3 bases and the J segment 0 bases; nucleotides outside the gene matches: 4. CDR3 amino acids: CSVEGLAGGSYNEQFF. CDR3 coding DNA: TGCAGCGTTGAGGGGCTAGCGGGAGGCTCCTACAATGAGCAGTTCTTC.

This chain connects TRBV30 to TRBJ2-1; a weak D match, TRBD2 (5 bases). V gave up 1 base and J gave up 7 bases, with 11 bases separating them. CDR3 length: 13 residues. CDR1 and CDR2 from the germline V gene are GTSNPN and SVGIG (reference sequence). This chain's CDR3 is CAWSEGTGNEQFF. In nucleotides, the CDR3 is TGTGCCTGGAGTGAGGGTACGGGGAATGAGCAGTTCTTC. Full variable domain (rest looked up from reference TRBV30 and TRBJ2-1): SQTIHQWPATLVQPVGSPLSLECTVEGTSNPNLYWYRQAAGRGLQLLFYSVGIGQISSEVPQNLSASRPQDRQFILSSKKLLLSDSGFYLCAWSEGTGNEQFFGPGTRLTVL.

The V gene is TRBV19, the J gene TRBJ1-3; D perhaps matches TRBD1 (6 bases). The CDR3 covers 16 residues. Trimming cost V 7 bases and J 0 bases, with 16 bases left between them. Germline V gene data show CDR1 as LNHDA and CDR2 as SQIVND (reference sequence). The CDR3 bases are TGTGCCAGTACCCTCCTCGGACAGACCTCTGGAAACACCATATATTTT. Its translation is CASTLLGQTSGNTIYF.

The chain combines TRBV4-3 with TRBJ2-7, with 8 bases identical to TRBD2. The CDR3 is 15 residues long. The germline V gene has CDR1 LGHNA and CDR2 YSLEER. V shed 0 bases, J shed 4 bases, and the junction held 5 bases outside the gene matches. The CDR3 region is CASSQDRTSGYEQYF. Here the CDR3 DNA reads TGCGCCAGCAGCCAAGATCGCACTAGCGGTTACGAGCAGTACTTC.